These T cell receptor beta chains were read from a single sample in a study of blood T cells in healthy people across ages. One entry per CDR3 protein results from TCRdb running MiXCR on the 5' RACE reads. The sample includes under 1,100,000 distinct CDR3 sequences, roughly 24% of them seen just once. This sample was also put to use in a study of T cells of mothers and their children.

Sequencing used blood. The receptors stem from a girl aged 2 to 10 in good health. Both conserved end residues are trimmed from each CDR3. D genes are given only for firm matches.

v_gene | d_gene | CDR3aa
TRBV12-3/TRBV12-4 | TRBD1 | AGSTGGNTGELF
TRBV7-2 | TRBD2 | ASSLGGLAGGTTYEQY
TRBV7-3 | TRBD2 | ASSLTSTGTRTNEQF
TRBV6-1 | . | ASNSARQGGEKLF
TRBV7-8 | . | ASNLGGAGYNEQF
TRBV3-1 | TRBD1 | ASSQGLDRVPYEQY
TRBV4-2 | . | ASSQGKYEKLF
TRBV6-5 | TRBD1 | ASSYGQGVDEQY
TRBV29-1 | TRBD1 | SVSGTGAYEQY
TRBV4-1 | . | ASSHMYVNIQY
TRBV18 | . | ASSPQQGPYEQY
TRBV4-2 | TRBD1 | ASSQENRGLTGELF
TRBV29-1 | TRBD2 | SVETGGRKDTQY
TRBV12-3/TRBV12-4 | . | ASSTWEGSGNTIY
TRBV7-2 | TRBD2 | ASSFSGPTYNEQF
TRBV6-6 | TRBD1 | ASSSPGGTGTYEQY
TRBV12-3/TRBV12-4 | . | ASSSTRPRVWETQY
TRBV27 | TRBD2 | ASSLGTSGRGNEQF
TRBV6-1 | TRBD2 | ASSGDNLAGGPRYEQY
TRBV24-1 | . | ATSDPAASYT
TRBV20-1 | TRBD2 | SANPGLAGVYEQY
TRBV3-1 | . | ASSQEDRDGAYEQY
TRBV6-5 | . | ASSYSYSSGAEAF
TRBV6-2/TRBV6-3 | TRBD2 | ASSSVREFGSNEQF
TRBV7-9 | . | ASEGNYGYT
TRBV4-1 | . | ASSQSWTVNTEAF
TRBV7-2 | TRBD1 | ASSRYGQGMDGYT
TRBV5-1 | . | ASSLAEGYLWF